These 24 T cell receptor beta chains were all obtained from the same sample, sequenced in a study of CD8 T cells in Susac syndrome (dated by TCRdb to about 2019). Receptor libraries were prepared by the immunoSEQ multiplex PCR assay. RNA was extracted with the RNeasy kit and roughly 0.45 to 1 ug was reverse transcribed using random hexamers. The public reads were reprocessed in TCRdb via fastp at Q25 and MiXCR, keeping in-frame beta chains. Records with the same CDR3 protein are collapsed into one entry carrying the most frequent genes and DNA. The sample table holds some 160,000 distinct CDR3 sequences, of which 94% were seen once. In total, the top ten clones hold roughly 0.11% of the sample. The source material was CD4+ T cells from PBMCs. The receptors stem from a human donor with Susac syndrome.

The count of this clonotype is one. The chain couples TRBV29-1 to TRBJ2-2; TRBD2 agrees at 7 bases. The ends lost 4 bases at V and 2 bases at J; junction bases unmatched: 4. The CDR3 is 14 residues long. Germline loops: CDR1 SQVTM, CDR2 ANQGSEA. The CDR3 reads CSVGPSGNTGELFF. In nucleotides, the CDR3 is TGCAGCGTTGGGCCTAGCGGAAACACCGGGGAGCTGTTTTTT.

The chain carries TRBV29-1 and TRBJ2-7, with 10 bases aligning to TRBD1. CDR1 is SQVTM and CDR2 is ANQGSEA in the germline V gene. This CDR3 region has 15 residues. J lost 2 bases, V lost 6 bases, and 10 bases had no gene match. The CDR3 DNA follows: TGCAGCGTGACAGGGGGCAAAGCCCGGACCTACGAGCAGTACTTC. Its translation is CSVTGGKARTYEQYF.

The rearrangement joins TRBV27 to TRBJ1-2; D remains ambiguous. The CDR3 length is 14 residues. Germline CDR1 reads MNHEY; CDR2 reads SMNVEV (reference sequence). Trimming shortened V by 5 bases and J by 3 bases, and 13 bases separated the two germline ends. The CDR3 DNA sequence: TGTGCCAGCAGTCTCGAGCCGAGGGACTATGGCTACACCTTC. Translating it yields CASSLEPRDYGYTF.

This clonotype was seen just once. The CDR3 spells CASSSRTSGGADYEQYF. The CDR3, as DNA: TGTGCCAGCAGCTCCAGGACTAGCGGGGGCGCTGATTACGAGCAGTACTTC. The chain combines TRBV11-2 with TRBJ2-7, with TRBD2 matching over 13 bases. Per the germline V gene, CDR1 is SGHAT and CDR2 is FQNNGV. CDR3 size: 17 residues. With 4 bases clipped from V and 4 bases from J, the junction kept 10 bases outside the gene matches.

The chain uses TRBV20-1 and TRBJ1-5; tentatively, D is TRBD1 (6 bases). The ends were cut back, 6 bases at V and 2 bases at J, with 20 bases in the middle. CDR3 length equals 16 residues. Germline CDR1 DFQATT, CDR2 SNEGSKA (reference sequence). The chain's CDR3 is CSADRGGGGGNQPQHF. The CDR3 region has the DNA TGCAGTGCGGACAGAGGTGGGGGAGGGGGCAATCAGCCCCAGCATTTT.

The chain joins TRBV25-1 to TRBJ1-5; D gene ambiguous. With 5 bases removed from V and 6 bases from J, the gap between germline ends came to 14 bases. The CDR3 runs 14 residues. Germline assignment: CDR1 MGHDK and CDR2 SYGVNS. Here the CDR3 DNA reads TGTGCCAGCAGTATGGCGGGCAGGACTCAGCCCCAGCATTTT. This codes for CASSMAGRTQPQHF.

The chain joins TRBV2 to TRBJ1-2; unclear D gene. The length of the CDR3 is 14 residues. Germline assignment: CDR1 SNHLY and CDR2 FYNNEI. V was cut by 1 base and J by 2 bases, with 8 bases left in between. The CDR3 bases are TGTGCCAGCAGTGAAGTATCGGAGAACTATGGCTACACCTTC. It is translated as CASSEVSENYGYTF.

This clonotype appeared a single time. The V call is TRBV5-1, the J call TRBJ2-5; 8 bases match TRBD2. This CDR3 is built from 13 residues. V lost 6 bases, J lost 2 bases, and 3 bases stayed unmatched. CDR1 and CDR2 from the germline V gene are SGHRS and YFSETQ. In DNA form, the CDR3 reads TGCGCCAGCACGGGACTAGAGCAAGAGACCCAGTACTTC. Protein sequence: CASTGLEQETQYF.

This chain uses TRBV4-1 with TRBJ1-2, with 7 nucleotides matching TRBD1. The CDR3 totals 15 residues. Germline CDR1 and CDR2: MGHRA and YSYEKL. Trimming removed 0 bases from V and 6 bases from J; junction bases left unmatched: 7. The CDR3 is CASSQENRGTDGYTF. The DNA for the CDR3 is TGCGCCAGCAGCCAAGAAAACAGGGGAACTGATGGCTACACCTTC.

In regard to this clonotype: The junction and the germline gene differ at one end; a read error may be behind it. The rearrangement uses TRBV20-1 and TRBJ1-2, with D possibly TRBD1 on 5 matching bases. This CDR3 has 11 residues. From germline, CDR1 is DFQATT and CDR2 SNEGSKA (reference sequence). Here the CDR3 reads CSARAGDLGSF. The CDR3 region has the DNA TGCAGTGCTAGAGCGGGGGACCTCGGCTCCTTC.

The chain has TRBV20-1 and TRBJ2-5, with 7 bases lining up with TRBD1. CDR1 and CDR2 (germline): DFQATT, SNEGSKA (reference sequence). Trimming took 6 bases from V and 5 from J; bases not matched to a gene: 12. The CDR3 has 14 amino acids. CDR3 amino acids: CSADPGQTPETQYF. The DNA for the CDR3 is TGCAGTGCGGACCCGGGACAGACACCGGAGACCCAGTACTTC.

V gene TRBV7-8 combines with J gene TRBJ2-7, with TRBD1 identical over 7 bases. CDR3 length: 15 residues. Looked up from germline, CDR1 is SGHVS and CDR2 is FQNEAQ. Trimming removed 6 bases from V and 0 bases from J; junction bases left unmatched: 8. The CDR3 nucleotides read TGTGCCAGCAGTCGTACCGACAGGGACTCCTACGAGCAGTACTTC. Its protein is CASSRTDRDSYEQYF.

This clonotype was seen a few times. V usage is TRBV6-2 or TRBV6-3 and J usage is TRBJ1-6; the match to TRBD1 covers 8 bases. V trimming: 5 bases; J trimming: 7 bases; junction bases outside the gene matches: 7. The germline V gene has CDR1 MNHEY and CDR2 SVGEGT. The CDR3 is 15 residues long. CDR3 residues: CASSPPGQDNSPLHF. The CDR3 DNA follows: TGTGCCAGCAGTCCTCCGGGACAGGACAATTCACCCCTCCACTTT.

The J gene is TRBJ1-2, the V gene TRBV30; D gene uncertain. The CDR3 is made up of 13 amino acids. V dropped 1 base and J dropped 1 base, with 7 bases sitting between them. Germline V gene data show CDR1 as GTSNPN and CDR2 as SVGIG (reference sequence). CDR3 in DNA: TGTGCCTGGAGTGCGGGGAATAACTATGGCTACACCTTC. This codes for CAWSAGNNYGYTF.

The chain combines TRBV6-1 with TRBJ2-3; D gene uncertain. Germline CDR1 is MNHNS and CDR2 is SASEGT. V was pared by 4 bases and J by 1 base, with 12 bases between. The CDR3 has 15 residues. DNA of the CDR3: TGTGCCAGCAGTGTTGTAGGGCCCCGCACAGATACGCAGTATTTT. Encoded protein: CASSVVGPRTDTQYF.

The chain joins TRBV12-3 or TRBV12-4 to TRBJ2-7; no firm D call. The V and J ends lost 4 bases and 1 base respectively, with 11 bases between them. The CDR3 consists of 14 residues. The DNA for the CDR3 is TGTGCCAGCAGTTCTCCGGCAGGTTCCTACGAGCAGTACTTC. Translated: CASSSPAGSYEQYF.

V usage is TRBV5-1 and J usage is TRBJ2-7, with D perhaps being TRBD1 or TRBD2 (5 bases each). V gave up 1 base and J gave up 2 bases, with 10 bases separating them. The CDR3 sequence is 14 residues long. Germline-derived CDR1 and CDR2 are SGHRS and YFSETQ. The CDR3 nucleotides are TGCGCCAGCAGCTTGTGGGACGGGACCTACGAGCAGTACTTC. The encoded protein is CASSLWDGTYEQYF.

The rearrangement links TRBV2 to TRBJ1-6; the D gene is possibly TRBD1 (5 bases). The CDR3 contains 14 residues. Trimming removed 8 bases from V and 5 bases from J, with 13 bases in between. In germline, CDR1 is SNHLY, CDR2 FYNNEI. The CDR3 DNA is TGTGCCAGCGTCGGGACGGTTAATAATTCACCCCTCCACTTT. Its protein product is CASVGTVNNSPLHF.

This clonotype was detected only once. The V and J genes are TRBV3-1 and TRBJ2-1; 7 bases match TRBD2. Per germline, CDR1 LGHDT and CDR2 YNNKEL (reference sequence). After removal of 5 bases from V and 5 bases from J, the junction contained 9 bases not matched to a gene. This CDR3 is 15 amino acids long. This CDR3 reads CASSSWTSNHNEQFF. In DNA, the CDR3 is TGTGCCAGCAGCAGTTGGACTAGTAACCACAATGAGCAGTTCTTC.

V and J are TRBV2 and TRBJ1-4, with 8 positions matching TRBD1. The CDR3 is 16 residues long. Germline V gives CDR1 SNHLY, CDR2 FYNNEI. The trim removed 0 bases at V and 10 bases at J, leaving 10 bases unmatched. Here the CDR3 DNA reads TGTGCCAGCAGTGAAGCGAGTACAGGGGGACTGCTAAAACTGTTTTTT. Its protein is CASSEASTGGLLKLFF.

V usage is TRBV24-1 and J usage is TRBJ1-4; no firm D call. The germline CDR1 and CDR2 sequences are KGHDR and SFDVKD. The CDR3 sequence is 15 residues long. V was clipped by 5 bases and J by 0 bases, with 9 bases between them. The CDR3 coding sequence is TGTGCCACCAGTGGCGCGAGAACAACTAATGAAAAACTGTTTTTT. Translation: CATSGARTTNEKLFF.

This clonotype showed up just a few times. The V call is TRBV5-6, the J call TRBJ2-7; D is ambiguous. CDR3 size: 12 residues. V was cut by 1 base and J by 4 bases, with 6 bases left in between. The germline V gene encodes CDR1 SGHDT and CDR2 YYEEEE. CDR3 sequence reads: CASSLTGYEQYF. CDR3 nucleotides: TGTGCCAGCAGCTTGACTGGATACGAGCAGTACTTC. The full variable domain, in which reference TRBV5-6 and TRBJ2-7 provide the parts outside the CDR3, is DAGVTQSPTHLIKTRGQQVTLRCSPKSGHDTVSWYQQALGQGPQFIFQYYEEEERQRGNFPDRFSGHQFPNYSSELNVNALLLGDSALYLCASSLTGYEQYFGPGTRLTVT.

This chain's CDR3 is CASTSPGDRDRSFF. DNA for the CDR3: TGTGCCAGCACCTCCCCGGGGGACAGAGACAGGTCTTTCTTT. This sequence joins TRBV12-3 or TRBV12-4 and TRBJ1-1; TRBD1 matches at 7 bases. The J segment lost 12 bases and the V segment lost 7 bases, leaving 17 bases of the junction unmatched. The CDR3 runs 14 residues.

The J gene is TRBJ2-3, the V gene TRBV2, with unresolved D. The CDR3 consists of 14 residues. With 7 bases removed from V and 2 bases from J, the gap between germline ends came to 13 bases. Germline loops: CDR1 SNHLY, CDR2 FYNNEI. CDR3 DNA: TGTGCCAGCATCCCTGGGCCCCCCACAGATACGCAGTATTTT. Protein: CASIPGPPTDTQYF.